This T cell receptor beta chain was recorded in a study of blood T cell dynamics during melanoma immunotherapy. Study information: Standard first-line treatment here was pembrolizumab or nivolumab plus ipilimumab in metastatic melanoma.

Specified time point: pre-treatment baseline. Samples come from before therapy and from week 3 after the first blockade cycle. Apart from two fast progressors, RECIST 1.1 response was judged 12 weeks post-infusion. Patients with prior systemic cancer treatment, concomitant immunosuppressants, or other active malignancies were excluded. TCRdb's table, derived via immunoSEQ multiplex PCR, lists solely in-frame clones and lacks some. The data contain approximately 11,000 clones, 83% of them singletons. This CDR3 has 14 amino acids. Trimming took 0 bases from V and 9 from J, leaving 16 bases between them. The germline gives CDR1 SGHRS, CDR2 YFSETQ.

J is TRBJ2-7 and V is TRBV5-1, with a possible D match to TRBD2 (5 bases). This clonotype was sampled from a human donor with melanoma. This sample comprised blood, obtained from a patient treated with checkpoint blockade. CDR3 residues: CASSLEAAHRGQYF. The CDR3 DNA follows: TGCGCCAGCAGCTTGGAGGCAGCCCACCGGGGGCAGTACTTC.